The 7 T cell receptor beta chains listed next were all sequenced from one sample in a study of T-cell reconstitution after alpha-beta-depleted transplantation in children. A TCRbeta library incorporating unique molecular identifiers was prepared. A single record per CDR3 protein comes from TCRdb applying MiXCR to the PCR reads. The sample has a few hundred thousand distinct CDR3 sequences; around a tenth are singletons. This specimen consisted of PBMCs from the stem cell graft donor, obtained from the stem cell graft. The receptors were gathered from a human donor who donated a stem cell graft to a child with acute lymphoblastic leukemia.

There are many counts of this clonotype. The chain uses TRBV29-1 and TRBJ2-5; 8 nucleotides align to TRBD2. Germline CDR1 is SQVTM and CDR2 is ANQGSEA. The CDR3 covers 14 residues. V gave up 4 bases and J gave up 5 bases; unmatched junction bases: 9. The CDR3 is CSVGGGRSGETQYF. Here the CDR3 DNA reads TGCAGCGTTGGGGGCGGGAGGAGCGGGGAGACCCAGTACTTC.

V and J are TRBV9 and TRBJ1-5; possibly TRBD1 for D (5 bases). Trimming removed 4 bases from V and 8 bases from J, with 13 bases in between. The CDR3 runs 13 residues. The germline V gene encodes CDR1 SGDLS and CDR2 YYNGEE. Here the CDR3 reads CASSPSGGEPQHF. DNA for the CDR3: TGTGCCAGCAGCCCTAGTGGGGGTGAGCCCCAGCATTTT.

V usage is TRBV10-3 and J usage is TRBJ2-7; no firm D call. The V and J ends lost 0 bases and 1 base respectively, with 10 bases between them. This CDR3 is built from 15 residues. CDR1 is ENHRY, CDR2 SYGVKD, per germline. CDR3 nucleotide sequence: TGTGCCATCAGTGAGTCGAGTGGTCGTTCCTACGAGCAGTACTTC. This encodes CAISESSGRSYEQYF.

This rearrangement joins TRBV10-3 to TRBJ2-5; no definite D call. V dropped 4 bases and J dropped 3 bases, with 9 bases sitting between them. The CDR3 contains 13 residues. Germline V gene sequence: CDR1 ENHRY, CDR2 SYGVKD. The DNA of the CDR3 is TGTGCCATCAGTGTCAGGAAAGAAGAGACCCAGTACTTC. Residues: CAISVRKEETQYF.

The CDR3 is CASSRDSNSNQPQHF. The CDR3, as DNA: TGTGCCAGCAGTCGGGACTCCAATAGCAATCAGCCCCAGCATTTT. This rearrangement joins TRBV2 to TRBJ1-5; a possible D gene is TRBD1 (5 bases). The CDR3 contains 15 residues. The ends were cut back, 5 bases at V and 0 bases at J, with 11 bases in the middle. CDR1 is SNHLY, CDR2 FYNNEI, per germline. Looking up the rest from reference TRBV2 and TRBJ1-5 gives the full variable domain: EPEVTQTPSHQVTQMGQEVILRCVPISNHLYFYWYRQILGQKVEFLVSFYNNEISEKSEIFDDQFSVERPDGSNFTLKIRSTKLEDSAMYFCASSRDSNSNQPQHFGDGTRLSIL.

The V gene is TRBV12-3 or TRBV12-4, the J gene TRBJ1-2, with 7 bases fitting TRBD1. V was clipped by 5 bases and J by 6 bases; unmatched bases: 15. This CDR3 region has 16 residues. CDR3 region: CASSPSRRGGSNGYTF. The CDR3 DNA reads as TGTGCCAGCAGTCCTAGCCGCAGGGGGGGTTCAAATGGCTACACCTTC.

This clonotype was picked up many times. The rearrangement uses TRBV5-1 and TRBJ2-7, with a weak D call TRBD1 (6 bases). V dropped 3 bases and J dropped 0 bases, with 10 bases sitting between them. Germline assignment: CDR1 SGHRS and CDR2 YFSETQ. The CDR3 length is 14 residues. The CDR3 DNA follows: TGCGCCAGCAGCTCGCCGGGACACTCCTACGAGCAGTACTTC. Protein: CASSSPGHSYEQYF.